This T cell receptor beta chain was identified in a study of OX40 agonist ivuxolimab in advanced cancers. Whole-study context: Antecedent anti-PD-1, anti-PD-L1 or anti-CTLA-4 therapy was permissible, with around 41% having received some. Study observations and caveats: The specificity for antigen of the expanded peripheral T cells was not determined. Averaged across samples, CD8+ T cells carried more expanded clones than CD4+ did.

The V gene lost 1 base and the J gene lost 4 bases, with 13 bases spanning the gap. The CDR3 contains 15 residues. Germline lookup yields CDR1 SEHNR and CDR2 FQNEAQ (reference sequence). The method was immunoSEQ multiplex PCR; TCRdb's version includes in-frame clones alone and lacks a portion of them. The repertoire has about 62,000 clones, about 79% of them found once; the top ten carry 2.4%. About this clone itself: What it binds is not known.

The sequence was collected from an adult with an advanced solid tumor such as melanoma, head and neck, liver or kidney cancer. This chain connects TRBV7-9 to TRBJ1-1; the D gene is possibly TRBD1 (5 bases). The specimen comprised CD4+ or CD8+ T cells sorted from blood, sampled in a trial of the OX40 agonist ivuxolimab. CDR3 in amino acids: CASSLDRGESTEAFF. The CDR3 nucleotides are TGTGCCAGCAGCTTAGATCGGGGGGAGAGCACTGAAGCTTTCTTT. Combining the CDR3 with reference TRBV7-9 and TRBJ1-1 gives the whole variable domain DTGVSQNPRHKITKRGQNVTFRCDPISEHNRLYWYRQTLGQGPEFLTYFQNEAQLEKSRLLSDRFSAERPKGSFSTLEIQRTEQGDSAMYLCASSLDRGESTEAFFGQGTRLTVV.